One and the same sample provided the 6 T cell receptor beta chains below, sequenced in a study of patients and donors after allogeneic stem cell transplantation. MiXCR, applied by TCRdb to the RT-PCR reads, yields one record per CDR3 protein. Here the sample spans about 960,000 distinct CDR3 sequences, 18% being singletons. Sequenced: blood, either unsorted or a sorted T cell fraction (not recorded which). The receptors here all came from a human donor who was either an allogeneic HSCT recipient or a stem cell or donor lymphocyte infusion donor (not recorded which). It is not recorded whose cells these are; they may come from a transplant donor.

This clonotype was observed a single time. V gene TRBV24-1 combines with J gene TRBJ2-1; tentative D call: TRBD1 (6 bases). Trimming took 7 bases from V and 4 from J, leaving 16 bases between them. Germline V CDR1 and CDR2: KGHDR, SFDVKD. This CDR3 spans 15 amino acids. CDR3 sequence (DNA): TGTGCCACCAGGCGCCCGGCCCAGGGGTACAATGAGCAGTTCTTC. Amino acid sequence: CATRRPAQGYNEQFF.

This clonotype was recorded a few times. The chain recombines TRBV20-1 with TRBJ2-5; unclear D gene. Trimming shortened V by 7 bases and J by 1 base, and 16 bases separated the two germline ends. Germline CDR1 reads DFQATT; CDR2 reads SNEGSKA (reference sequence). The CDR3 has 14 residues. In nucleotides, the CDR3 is TGCAGTGAAGTCTCCCTGGGGATCCAAGAGACCCAGTACTTC. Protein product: CSEVSLGIQETQYF.

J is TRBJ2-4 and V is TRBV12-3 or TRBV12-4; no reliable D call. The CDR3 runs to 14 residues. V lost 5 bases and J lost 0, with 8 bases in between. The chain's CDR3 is CASSTRLAKNIQYF. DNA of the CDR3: TGTGCCAGCAGTACTCGTCTAGCCAAAAACATTCAGTACTTC.

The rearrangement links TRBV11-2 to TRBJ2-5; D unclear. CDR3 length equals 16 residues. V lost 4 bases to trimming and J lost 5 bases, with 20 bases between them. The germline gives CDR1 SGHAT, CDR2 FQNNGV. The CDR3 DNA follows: TGTGCCAGCAGCTCCTCGACTTGGACCGCCAAGGAGACCCAGTACTTC. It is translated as CASSSSTWTAKETQYF.

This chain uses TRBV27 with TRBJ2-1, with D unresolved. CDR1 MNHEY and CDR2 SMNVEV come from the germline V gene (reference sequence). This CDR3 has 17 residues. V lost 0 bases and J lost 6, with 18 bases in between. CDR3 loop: CASSLSGSLGFGNEQFF. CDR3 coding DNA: TGTGCCAGCAGTTTATCAGGTTCTTTGGGCTTCGGCAATGAGCAGTTCTTC.

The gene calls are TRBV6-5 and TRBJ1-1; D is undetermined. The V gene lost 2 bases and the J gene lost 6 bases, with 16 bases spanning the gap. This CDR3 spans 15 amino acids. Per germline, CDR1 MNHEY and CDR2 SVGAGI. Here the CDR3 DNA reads TGTGCCAGCAGTTACGGGCGGGCATCGGGCGCTGAAGCTTTCTTT. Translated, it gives CASSYGRASGAEAFF.